The 24 T cell receptor beta chains below all came from one sample that was sequenced in a study of cytomegalovirus exposure and HLA in healthy donors. PCR used 60 Vbeta primers and 13 Jbeta primers. Assay: immunoSEQ multiplex PCR; the TCRdb copy retains only in-frame clones and omits some. The table has some 150,000 clones, around four fifths seen once. Sequenced sample: PBMCs. These receptors were collected from a man aged 40-55 years in good health and CMV-seronegative.

This chain connects TRBV5-4 to TRBJ1-2; 12 bases map to TRBD1. Unmatched junction bases numbered 14, after V lost 7 bases and J lost 4 bases. The CDR3 is made up of 17 amino acids. Germline V CDR1 and CDR2: SGHNT, YYREEE (reference sequence). CDR3 bases: TGTGCCAGCTTCAATTACCGGGACAGGGGGCTTAGCTATGGCTACACCTTC. Translated: CASFNYRDRGLSYGYTF.

The V and J genes are TRBV5-5 and TRBJ2-2; D unresolved. The CDR3 covers 15 residues. From germline, CDR1 is SGHKS and CDR2 YYEKEE (reference sequence). V lost 2 bases to trimming and J lost 1 base, with 9 bases between them. The CDR3 bases are TGTGCCAGCAGCTTCCGTCTAAAGAACACCGGGGAGCTGTTTTTT. This translates into CASSFRLKNTGELFF.

V and J are TRBV7-3 and TRBJ2-1; D possibly corresponds to TRBD2 (5 bases). The CDR3 has 13 amino acids. From germline, CDR1 is SGHTA and CDR2 FQGTGA. V shed 5 bases and J shed 3 bases, with 8 bases lying between them. The CDR3 region is CASSPAGYNEQFF. In DNA form, the CDR3 reads TGTGCCAGCAGCCCTGCGGGCTACAATGAGCAGTTCTTC.

The CDR3 DNA follows: TGTGCCAGTAGTACGGGACAGGAATTGCCGACCCAGTACTTC. This translates into CASSTGQELPTQYF. This chain uses TRBV19 with TRBJ2-5; 8 nucleotides align to TRBD1. V trimming: 4 bases; J trimming: 7 bases; junction bases outside the gene matches: 8. The CDR3 covers 14 residues. Germline-derived CDR1 and CDR2 are LNHDA and SQIVND (reference sequence). The full variable domain, its missing parts supplied by reference TRBV19 and TRBJ2-5, is DGGITQSPKYLFRKEGQNVTLSCEQNLNHDAMYWYRQDPGQGLRLIYYSQIVNDFQKGDIAEGYSVSREKKESFPLTVTSAQKNPTAFYLCASSTGQELPTQYFGPGTRLLVL.

This CDR3 reads CSVVLGADEQYF. In DNA, the CDR3 is TGCAGCGTTGTTCTGGGGGCCGACGAGCAGTACTTC. The chain employs TRBV29-1 and TRBJ2-7; weak D call: TRBD1 (6 bases). The V end was cut by 4 bases, the J end by 5 bases, with 12 bases between. Germline V gene lookup returns CDR1 SQVTM and CDR2 ANQGSEA. The CDR3 is 12 amino acids.

This clone was recorded a few times. J is TRBJ2-5 and V is TRBV7-2; 7 bases agree with TRBD2. V gave up 1 base and J gave up 3 bases; unmatched junction bases: 2. Germline V gene lookup returns CDR1 SGHTA and CDR2 FQGNSA. The CDR3 runs 14 residues. The chain's CDR3 is CASSLGLAEETQYF. For the CDR3, the DNA is TGTGCCAGCAGCTTAGGACTAGCTGAAGAGACCCAGTACTTC.

This clone showed up just a few times. V gene TRBV21-1 combines with J gene TRBJ2-1; whether TRBD1, the table's D call, matches the DNA was not checked. TRBV21-1 constitutes a pseudogene. The CDR3 extends over 18 amino acids. Written as DNA, the CDR3 is TGTGCCAGCAGCCGCATTTCCCAAAAGGGGCGGCGACACAATGAGCAGTTCTTC. Translating gives CASSRISQKGRRHNEQFF.

In DNA form, the CDR3 reads TGCGCCAGCAGCTTGGCCGGGTCAGACAATCAGCCCCAGCATTTT. Protein product: CASSLAGSDNQPQHF. The V and J genes are TRBV5-1 and TRBJ1-5; no reliable D call. Germline V gives CDR1 SGHRS, CDR2 YFSETQ. CDR3 length equals 15 residues. V lost 0 bases and J 3 bases, leaving 10 bases between the germline ends. Full variable domain (missing parts from reference TRBV5-1 and TRBJ1-5): KAGVTQTPRYLIKTRGQQVTLSCSPISGHRSVSWYQQTPGQGLQFLFEYFSETQRNKGNFPGRFSGRQFSNSRSEMNVSTLELGDSALYLCASSLAGSDNQPQHFGDGTRLSIL.

This chain connects TRBV7-9 to TRBJ1-5; 7 positions match TRBD1. CDR1 is SEHNR, CDR2 FQNEAQ, per germline (reference sequence). The CDR3 is made up of 14 amino acids. V dropped 5 bases and J dropped 4; count of bases not matched to a gene: 5. The CDR3 nucleotides read TGTGCCAGCAGCGAGGGACAGCCTAATCAGCCCCAGCATTTT. It yields the protein CASSEGQPNQPQHF.

This chain connects TRBV5-1 to TRBJ2-5; 10 nucleotides match TRBD2. Germline lookup yields CDR1 SGHRS and CDR2 YFSETQ. This CDR3 region has 14 residues. J gave up 11 bases and V 0 bases, and 7 bases lay outside the gene matches. The CDR3 nucleotides are TGCGCCAGCAGCTTGGAGGCTAGCGGGAGAGGGCAGTACTTC. It specifies CASSLEASGRGQYF.

The chain links TRBV4-1 to TRBJ2-2; D is uncertain. V was pared by 1 base and J by 6 bases, with 9 bases between. CDR1 and CDR2 from the germline V gene are MGHRA and YSYEKL. The length of the CDR3 is 14 residues. The CDR3 region is CASSQVLVPGELFF. Here the CDR3 DNA reads TGCGCCAGCAGCCAAGTCCTAGTCCCCGGGGAGCTGTTTTTT.

The count of this clone is one. This rearrangement joins TRBV5-6 to TRBJ2-1; no clear D gene. The CDR3 has 12 amino acids. Per the germline V gene, CDR1 is SGHDT and CDR2 is YYEEEE. V was shortened by 2 bases and J by 9 bases, with 9 bases between the two germline ends. The CDR3 is CASSLGTIEQFF. The CDR3 DNA is TGTGCCAGCAGCTTAGGAACTATTGAGCAGTTCTTC.

The rearrangement joins TRBV7-8 to TRBJ1-5; D might be TRBD1 (6 bases). V dropped 6 bases and J dropped 1 base, with 10 bases sitting between them. Germline V gene lookup returns CDR1 SGHVS and CDR2 FQNEAQ. The CDR3 has 14 amino acids. The CDR3 DNA is TGTGCCAGCAGTCTCCAGGGGAGCAATCAGCCCCAGCATTTT. Its translation: CASSLQGSNQPQHF.

The chain combines TRBV13 with TRBJ2-1, with 14 bases identical to TRBD2. J gave up 9 bases and V 4 bases, and 17 bases lay outside the gene matches. The length of the CDR3 is 19 residues. The V gene's germline CDR1 is PRHDT and CDR2 FYEKMQ (reference sequence). CDR3 residues: CASSYYRSTSGRAGGEQFF. CDR3 DNA: TGTGCCAGCAGCTACTACCGGTCGACTAGCGGGAGGGCCGGGGGTGAGCAGTTCTTC.

The rearrangement uses TRBV18 and TRBJ2-1; TRBD2 matches at 7 bases. V gave up 0 bases and J gave up 2 bases; unmatched junction bases: 1. CDR1 is KGHSH and CDR2 is LQKENI in the germline V gene. CDR3 length: 15 residues. CDR3 nucleotide sequence: TGTGCCAGCTCACCACCAGCGGGACCCTACAATGAGCAGTTCTTC. It translates to CASSPPAGPYNEQFF.

This clone occurred once. The chain combines TRBV27 with TRBJ2-7; 8 bases line up with TRBD1. The CDR3 totals 12 residues. Germline V CDR1 and CDR2: MNHEY, SMNVEV (reference sequence). V shed 4 bases and J 4 bases; nucleotides not matched to a gene: 0. CDR3 amino acids: CASSYRGYEQYF. CDR3 coding DNA: TGTGCCAGCAGTTACAGGGGGTACGAGCAGTACTTC.

The chain joins TRBV25-1 to TRBJ1-1, with D perhaps matching TRBD1 (6 bases). The CDR3 loop spans 13 amino acids. Trimming took off 2 bases at V and 7 bases at J, with 11 bases between the two ends. The germline V gene has CDR1 MGHDK and CDR2 SYGVNS. The CDR3: CASSEGVRGEAFF. CDR3 in DNA: TGTGCCAGCAGTGAAGGTGTCAGGGGTGAAGCTTTCTTT.

In its sample, this clone was seen once. The chain combines TRBV7-8 with TRBJ2-3; 14 nucleotides line up with TRBD2. The germline gives CDR1 SGHVS, CDR2 FQNEAQ. This CDR3 has 17 residues. The V gene end was trimmed by 2 bases and the J gene end by 6 bases; junction bases not matched to a gene: 7. CDR3 sequence reads: CASSLSGLAGVADTQYF. In DNA, the CDR3 is TGTGCCAGCAGCTTATCGGGACTAGCGGGGGTTGCCGATACGCAGTATTTT. Full variable domain (remainder filled in from reference TRBV7-8 and TRBJ2-3): GAGVSQSPRYKVAKRGQDVALRCDPISGHVSLFWYQQALGQGPEFLTYFQNEAQLDKSGLPSDRFFAERPEGSVSTLKIQRTQQEDSAVYLCASSLSGLAGVADTQYFGPGTRLTVL.

The chain employs TRBV5-1 and TRBJ1-2; D unclear. The CDR3 has 16 residues. Germline CDR1 and CDR2: SGHRS and YFSETQ. Trimming pared 0 bases from V and 2 bases from J, leaving 14 bases between. CDR3 in DNA: TGCGCCAGCAGCTTGGAAGGAATGGGCGGGAACTATGGCTACACCTTC. Translated, it gives CASSLEGMGGNYGYTF.

The chain is built from TRBV4-3 and TRBJ2-7; D is perhaps TRBD1 (6 bases). CDR3 length: 15 amino acids. Germline loops: CDR1 LGHNA, CDR2 YSLEER. Trimming stripped 4 bases from V and 0 bases from J, with 13 bases between. The CDR3 DNA follows: TGCGCCAGCAGCCCGGGACACCTGAGCTCCTACGAGCAGTACTTC. It is translated as CASSPGHLSSYEQYF.

This clone was seen once. This specimen includes other DNA sequences encoding the same CDR3. This chain joins TRBV19 and TRBJ1-1, with D hard to call. Per germline, CDR1 LNHDA and CDR2 SQIVND (reference sequence). The CDR3 totals 13 residues. The V and J ends lost 3 bases and 0 bases respectively, with 5 bases between them. The CDR3 nucleotides read TGTGCCAGTAGTATCACAGTGAACACTGAAGCTTTCTTT. It encodes CASSITVNTEAFF.

The rearrangement uses TRBV13 and TRBJ2-1; a possible D gene is TRBD2 (6 bases). V was pared by 1 base and J by 9 bases, with 7 bases between. The CDR3 has 12 amino acids. Per germline, CDR1 PRHDT and CDR2 FYEKMQ (reference sequence). The CDR3 protein is CASSLVGGEQFF. The CDR3 nucleotides read TGTGCCAGCAGCTTAGTCGGGGGTGAGCAGTTCTTC.

This chain connects TRBV7-2 to TRBJ2-1; the D gene is possibly TRBD1 (5 bases). Germline assignment: CDR1 SGHTA and CDR2 FQGNSA. The CDR3 covers 13 residues. V gave up 3 bases and J gave up 12 bases, with 15 bases separating them. Written as DNA, the CDR3 is TGTGCCAGCAGCTTCGACAGATACCTCGGGCAGTTCTTC. It yields the protein CASSFDRYLGQFF.

The chain combines TRBV7-9 with TRBJ2-1, with 14 bases identical to TRBD2. Germline loops: CDR1 SEHNR, CDR2 FQNEAQ (reference sequence). V dropped 5 bases and J dropped 5; count of bases not matched to a gene: 2. This CDR3 has 15 residues. The CDR3 reads CASSPGLAGDNEQFF. CDR3 DNA: TGTGCCAGCAGCCCGGGACTAGCGGGAGACAATGAGCAGTTCTTC.